This TCR beta chain is from a study of regulatory T cells in long-lasting Graves disease. The time point was: newly diagnosed GD, antithyroid drugs for less than 3 months. Extracted PBMC RNA gave rise to the TCR library. CDR3 length equals 14 residues. The trim removed 5 bases at V and 4 bases at J, leaving 5 bases unmatched. Germline loops: CDR1 SEHNR, CDR2 FQNEAQ (reference sequence). There are many counts of this clonotype. Building the TCR beta libraries relied on iRepertoire HTBI primers, and CDR3 regions underwent Arm-PCR. A single record per CDR3 protein comes from TCRdb applying MiXCR to the multiplex PCR reads. The sample has about 460,000 distinct CDR3 sequences, roughly 15% seen once. These data were also reused for a study on T cells in Graves' hyperthyroidism and ophthalmopathy. That source adds: HTBI primers were used for first-round RT-PCR of the TCR CDR3.

This sample comprised peripheral blood mononuclear cells (PBMCs), obtained at new diagnosis, from a patient treated with antithyroid drugs. The chain uses TRBV7-9 and TRBJ2-7; 10 bases match TRBD1. The origin of this receptor is a woman between 45 and 65 years old with Graves disease. CDR3 sequence (DNA): TGTGCCAGCAGCAGGGGGGGACAGGGGTACGAGCAGTACTTC. It is translated as CASSRGGQGYEQYF.